This entry concerns a single TCR beta chain. The antigen remains undetermined. This sample was taken from a study of cytomegalovirus exposure and HLA in healthy donors. Study at large: Among some 400 genotyped donors, around 80% fell in the Caucasian-associated ancestry cluster. Study observations and caveats: Cytomegalovirus-associated TCR beta chains were listed, numbering 150 to 200.

The donors (healthy individuals) were bone marrow donors. Trimming stripped 2 bases from V and 3 bases from J, with 10 bases between. The germline V gene has CDR1 SGHAT and CDR2 FQNNGV. The CDR3 is 14 amino acids. The PCR ran on 60 Vbeta and 13 Jbeta primers. Data came from immunoSEQ multiplex PCR; TCRdb stores just in-frame clones and leaves some out. The sample records roughly 160,000 clones, around four fifths being singletons. The sequence derives from a man between 25 and 39 years old in good health and CMV-seronegative. Sequences were obtained from PBMCs. The J gene is TRBJ1-1, the V gene TRBV11-2; D is ambiguous. Here the CDR3 reads CASSLSGIDTEAFF. CDR3 DNA: TGTGCCAGCAGCTTATCAGGAATCGACACTGAAGCTTTCTTT.